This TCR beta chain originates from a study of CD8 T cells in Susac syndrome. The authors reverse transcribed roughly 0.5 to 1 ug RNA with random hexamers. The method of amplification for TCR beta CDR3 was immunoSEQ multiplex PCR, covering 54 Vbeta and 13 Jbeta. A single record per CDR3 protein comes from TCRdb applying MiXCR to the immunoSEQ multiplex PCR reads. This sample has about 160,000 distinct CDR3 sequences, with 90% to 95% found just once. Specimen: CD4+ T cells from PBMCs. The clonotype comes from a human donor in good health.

This CDR3 reads CASSLIGSPRAFF. CDR3 sequence (DNA): TGTGCCAGCAGCTTGATAGGAAGTCCACGGGCTTTCTTT. V is TRBV5-6 and J is TRBJ1-1; no clear D gene. CDR3 size: 13 residues. Germline CDR1 is SGHDT and CDR2 is YYEEEE. Trimming pared 1 base from V and 11 bases from J, leaving 15 bases between.